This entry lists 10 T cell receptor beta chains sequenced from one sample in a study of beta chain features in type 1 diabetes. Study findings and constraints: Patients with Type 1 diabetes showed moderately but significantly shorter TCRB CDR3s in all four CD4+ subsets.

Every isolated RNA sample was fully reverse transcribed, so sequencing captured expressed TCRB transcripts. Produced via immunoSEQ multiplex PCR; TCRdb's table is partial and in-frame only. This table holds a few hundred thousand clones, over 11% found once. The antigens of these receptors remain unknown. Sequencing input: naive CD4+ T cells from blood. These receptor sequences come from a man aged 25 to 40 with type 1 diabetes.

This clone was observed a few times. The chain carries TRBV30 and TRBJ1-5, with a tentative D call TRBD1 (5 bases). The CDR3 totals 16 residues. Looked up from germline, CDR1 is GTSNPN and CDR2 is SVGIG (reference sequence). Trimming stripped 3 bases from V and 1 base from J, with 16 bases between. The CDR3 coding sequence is TGTGCCTGGAGCGCTGGGGACTTGGGCAGCAATCAGCCCCAGCATTTT. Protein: CAWSAGDLGSNQPQHF.

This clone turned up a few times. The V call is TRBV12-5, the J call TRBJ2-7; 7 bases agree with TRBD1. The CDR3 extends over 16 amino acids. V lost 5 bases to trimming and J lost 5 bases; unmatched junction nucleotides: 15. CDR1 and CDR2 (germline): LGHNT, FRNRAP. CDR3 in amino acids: CASGTVTGTAPDEQYF. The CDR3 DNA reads TGTGCTAGTGGTACAGTCACCGGGACAGCTCCCGACGAGCAGTACTTC.

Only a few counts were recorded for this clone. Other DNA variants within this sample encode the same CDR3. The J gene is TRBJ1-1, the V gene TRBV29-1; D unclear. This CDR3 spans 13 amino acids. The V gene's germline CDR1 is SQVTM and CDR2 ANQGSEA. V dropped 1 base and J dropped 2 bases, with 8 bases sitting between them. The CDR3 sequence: CSVEGQENTEAFF. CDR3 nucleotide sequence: TGCAGCGTTGAAGGCCAGGAAAACACTGAAGCTTTCTTT.

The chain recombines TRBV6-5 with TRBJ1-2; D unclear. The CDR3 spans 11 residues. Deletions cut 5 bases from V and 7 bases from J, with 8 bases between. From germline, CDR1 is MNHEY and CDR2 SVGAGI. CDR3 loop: CASSGRTGYTF. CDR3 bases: TGTGCCAGCAGTGGGAGGACTGGCTACACCTTC.

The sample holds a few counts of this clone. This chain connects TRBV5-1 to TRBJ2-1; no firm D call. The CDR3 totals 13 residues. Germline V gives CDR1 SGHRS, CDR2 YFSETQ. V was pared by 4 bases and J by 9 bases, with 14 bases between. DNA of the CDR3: TGCGCCAGCAGCGAGACCGTCCCGGGTGAGCAGTTCTTC. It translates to CASSETVPGEQFF.

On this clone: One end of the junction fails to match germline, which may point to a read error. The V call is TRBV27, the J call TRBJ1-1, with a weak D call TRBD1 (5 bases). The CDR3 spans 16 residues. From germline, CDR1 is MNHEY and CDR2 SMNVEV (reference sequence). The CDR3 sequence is CASSALMLPLDTEAFF. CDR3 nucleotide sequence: TGTGCCAGCAGTGCCCTCATGTTGCCCCTGGACACAGAAGCTTTCTTT.

The CDR3 loop reads CASSYSNGAGGNEQFF. Here the CDR3 DNA reads TGTGCCAGCAGTTACTCGAACGGAGCAGGGGGCAATGAGCAGTTCTTC. The rearrangement links TRBV6-5 to TRBJ2-1, with 7 bases lining up with TRBD1. The germline V gene has CDR1 MNHEY and CDR2 SVGAGI. The V gene end was trimmed by 0 bases and the J gene end by 6 bases; junction bases not matched to a gene: 8. The CDR3 runs to 16 residues.

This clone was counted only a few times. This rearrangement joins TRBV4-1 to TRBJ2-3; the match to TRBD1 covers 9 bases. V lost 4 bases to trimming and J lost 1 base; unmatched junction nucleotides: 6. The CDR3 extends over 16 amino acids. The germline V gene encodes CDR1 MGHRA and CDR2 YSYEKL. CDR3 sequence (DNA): TGCGCCAGCAGCCCGACAGACAGGGGGGGCACAGATACGCAGTATTTT. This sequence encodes CASSPTDRGGTDTQYF.

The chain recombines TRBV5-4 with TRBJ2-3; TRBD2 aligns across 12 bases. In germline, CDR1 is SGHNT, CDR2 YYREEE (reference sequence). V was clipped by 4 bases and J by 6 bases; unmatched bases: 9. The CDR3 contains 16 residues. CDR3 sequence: CASSGASGGAMDTQYF. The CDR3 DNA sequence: TGTGCCAGCAGCGGTGCTAGCGGGGGGGCCATGGATACGCAGTATTTT.

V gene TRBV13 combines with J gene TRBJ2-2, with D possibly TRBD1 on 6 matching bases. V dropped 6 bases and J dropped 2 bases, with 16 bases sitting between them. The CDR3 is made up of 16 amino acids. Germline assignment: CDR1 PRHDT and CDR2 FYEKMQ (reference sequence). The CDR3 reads CASRHPDRTNTGELFF. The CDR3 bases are TGTGCCAGCAGACACCCAGACAGGACAAACACCGGGGAGCTGTTTTTT.